This T cell receptor (beta chain) was obtained from a study of blood T cells in healthy people across ages. Extracted total RNA amounted to at least 5.5 micrograms for each sample. Primers used in a second PCR of roughly 7 to 12 cycles were a sample-barcoded 5' primer and a J-beta primer mix. TCRdb passed the 5' RACE reads through MiXCR, listing each CDR3 protein once. The table records 650,000 to 900,000 distinct CDR3 sequences, approximately 67% of them present only once. Sequencing was performed on blood. The clonotype was recovered from a man under 40 in good health.

CDR3 in amino acids: CSALGHISTDTQYF. In DNA, the CDR3 is TGCAGTGCACTGGGACACATTTCCACAGATACGCAGTATTTT. The rearrangement joins TRBV20-1 to TRBJ2-3, with D perhaps TRBD1 (6 bases). The V end was cut by 6 bases, the J end by 2 bases, with 15 bases between. The CDR3 is 14 residues long. Germline values: CDR1 DFQATT, CDR2 SNEGSKA (reference sequence).